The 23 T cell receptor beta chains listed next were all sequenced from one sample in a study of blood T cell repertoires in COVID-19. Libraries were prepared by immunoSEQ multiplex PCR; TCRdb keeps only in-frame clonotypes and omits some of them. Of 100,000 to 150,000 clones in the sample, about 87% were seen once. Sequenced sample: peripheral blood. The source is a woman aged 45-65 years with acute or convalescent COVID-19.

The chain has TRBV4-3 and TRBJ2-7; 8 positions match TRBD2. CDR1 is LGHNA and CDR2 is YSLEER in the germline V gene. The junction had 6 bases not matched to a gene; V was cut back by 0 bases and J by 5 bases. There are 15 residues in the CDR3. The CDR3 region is CASSQEQREFDEQYF. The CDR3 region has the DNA TGCGCCAGCAGCCAAGAACAGCGGGAGTTCGACGAGCAGTACTTC.

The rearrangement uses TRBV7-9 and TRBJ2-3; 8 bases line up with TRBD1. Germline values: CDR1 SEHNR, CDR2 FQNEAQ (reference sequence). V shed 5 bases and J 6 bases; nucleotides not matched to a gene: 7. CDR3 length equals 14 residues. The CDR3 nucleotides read TGTGCCAGCAGCCGGGGACAGGACGGGGATACGCAGTATTTT. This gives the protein CASSRGQDGDTQYF.

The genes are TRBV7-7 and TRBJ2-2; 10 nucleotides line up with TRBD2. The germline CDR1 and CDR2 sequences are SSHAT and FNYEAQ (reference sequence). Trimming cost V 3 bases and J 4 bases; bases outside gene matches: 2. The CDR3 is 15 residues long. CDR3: CASSFSGGVTGELFF. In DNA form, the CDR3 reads TGTGCCAGCAGCTTCAGCGGGGGGGTCACCGGGGAGCTGTTTTTT.

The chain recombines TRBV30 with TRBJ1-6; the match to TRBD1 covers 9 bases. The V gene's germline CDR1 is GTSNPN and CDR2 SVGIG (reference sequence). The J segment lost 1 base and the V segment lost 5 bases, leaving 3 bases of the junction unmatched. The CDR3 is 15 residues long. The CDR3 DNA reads TGTGCCTGGCGGACAGGGGAATCCTATAATTCACCCCTCCACTTT. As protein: CAWRTGESYNSPLHF.

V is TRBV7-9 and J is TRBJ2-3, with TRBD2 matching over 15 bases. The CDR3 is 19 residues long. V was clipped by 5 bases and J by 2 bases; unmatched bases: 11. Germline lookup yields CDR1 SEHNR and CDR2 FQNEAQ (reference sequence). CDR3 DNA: TGTGCCAGCAGCCCCGGCGTGGGACTAGCGGGAGGCGCCACAGATACGCAGTATTTT. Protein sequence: CASSPGVGLAGGATDTQYF. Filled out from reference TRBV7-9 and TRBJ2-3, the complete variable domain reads DTGVSQNPRHKITKRGQNVTFRCDPISEHNRLYWYRQTLGQGPEFLTYFQNEAQLEKSRLLSDRFSAERPKGSFSTLEIQRTEQGDSAMYLCASSPGVGLAGGATDTQYFGPGTRLTVL.

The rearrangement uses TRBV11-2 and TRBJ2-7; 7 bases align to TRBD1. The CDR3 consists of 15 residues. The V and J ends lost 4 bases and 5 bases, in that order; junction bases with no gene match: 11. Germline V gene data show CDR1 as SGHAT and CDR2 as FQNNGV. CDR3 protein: CASSSYRGPFNEQYF. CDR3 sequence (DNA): TGTGCCAGCAGCTCGTACAGGGGACCCTTCAACGAGCAGTACTTC.

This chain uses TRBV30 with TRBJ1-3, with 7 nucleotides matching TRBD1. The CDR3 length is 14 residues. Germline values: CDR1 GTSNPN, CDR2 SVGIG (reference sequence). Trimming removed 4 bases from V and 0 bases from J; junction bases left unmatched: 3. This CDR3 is CAWTGGISGNTIYF. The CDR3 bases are TGTGCCTGGACAGGGGGAATCTCTGGAAACACCATATATTTT.

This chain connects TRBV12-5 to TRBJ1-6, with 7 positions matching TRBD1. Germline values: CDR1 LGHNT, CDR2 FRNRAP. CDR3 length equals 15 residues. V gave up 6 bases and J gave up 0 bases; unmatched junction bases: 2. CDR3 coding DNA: TGTGCTAGTGGGCAGGGGGACTCCTATAATTCACCCCTCCACTTT. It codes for CASGQGDSYNSPLHF.

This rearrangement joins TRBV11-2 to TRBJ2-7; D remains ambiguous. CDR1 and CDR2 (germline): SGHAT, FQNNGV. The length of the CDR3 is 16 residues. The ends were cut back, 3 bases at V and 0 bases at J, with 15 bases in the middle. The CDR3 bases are TGTGCCAGCAGCTTTAGGCGAACGGGTATCTCCTACGAGCAGTACTTC. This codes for CASSFRRTGISYEQYF.

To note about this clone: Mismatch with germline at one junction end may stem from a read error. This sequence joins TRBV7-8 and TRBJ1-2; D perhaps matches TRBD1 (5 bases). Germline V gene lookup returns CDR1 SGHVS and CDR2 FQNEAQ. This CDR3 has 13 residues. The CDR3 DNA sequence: TGTGCCAGCAGCCTAGCGGGGGGTCCGGGCTACACCTTC. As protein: CASSLAGGPGYTF.

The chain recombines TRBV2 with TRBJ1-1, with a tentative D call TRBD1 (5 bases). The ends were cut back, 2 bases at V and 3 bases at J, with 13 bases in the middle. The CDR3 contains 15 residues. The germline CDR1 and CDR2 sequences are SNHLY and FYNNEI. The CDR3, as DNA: TGTGCCAGCAGTGAACAGGGTTTGGCTTACACTGAAGCTTTCTTT. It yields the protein CASSEQGLAYTEAFF.

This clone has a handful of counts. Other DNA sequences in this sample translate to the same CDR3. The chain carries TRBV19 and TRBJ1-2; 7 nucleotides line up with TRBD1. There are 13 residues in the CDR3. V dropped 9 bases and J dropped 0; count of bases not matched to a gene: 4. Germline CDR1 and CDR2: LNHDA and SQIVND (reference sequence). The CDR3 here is CASRDRANYGYTF. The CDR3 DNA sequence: TGTGCCAGCCGGGACAGAGCTAACTATGGCTACACCTTC.

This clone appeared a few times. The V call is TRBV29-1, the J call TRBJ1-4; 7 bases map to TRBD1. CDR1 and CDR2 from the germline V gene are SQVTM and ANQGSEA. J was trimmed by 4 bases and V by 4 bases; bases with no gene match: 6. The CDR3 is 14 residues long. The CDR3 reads CSVVGGSGNEKLFF. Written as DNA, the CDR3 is TGCAGCGTTGTAGGGGGCAGCGGTAATGAAAAACTGTTTTTT.

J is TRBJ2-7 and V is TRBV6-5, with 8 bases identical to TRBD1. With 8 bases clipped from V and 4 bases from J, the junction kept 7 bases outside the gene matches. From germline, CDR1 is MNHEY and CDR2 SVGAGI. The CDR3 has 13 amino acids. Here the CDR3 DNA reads TGTGCCAGCTATAGGACAGGGACGTACGAGCAGTACTTC. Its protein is CASYRTGTYEQYF.

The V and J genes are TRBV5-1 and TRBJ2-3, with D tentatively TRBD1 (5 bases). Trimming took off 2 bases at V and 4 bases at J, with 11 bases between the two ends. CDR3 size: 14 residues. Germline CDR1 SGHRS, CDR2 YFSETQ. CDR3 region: CASSLGWGADTQYF. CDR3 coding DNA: TGCGCCAGCAGCTTAGGATGGGGCGCAGATACGCAGTATTTT. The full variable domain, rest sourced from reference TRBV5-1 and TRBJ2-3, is KAGVTQTPRYLIKTRGQQVTLSCSPISGHRSVSWYQQTPGQGLQFLFEYFSETQRNKGNFPGRFSGRQFSNSRSEMNVSTLELGDSALYLCASSLGWGADTQYFGPGTRLTVL.

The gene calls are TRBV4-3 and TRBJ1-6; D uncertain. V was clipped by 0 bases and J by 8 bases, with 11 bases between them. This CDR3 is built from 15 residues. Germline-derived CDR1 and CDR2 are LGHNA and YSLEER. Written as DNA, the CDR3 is TGCGCCAGCAGCCAAGATGCCCTAGGCTATTCACCCCTCCACTTT. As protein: CASSQDALGYSPLHF.

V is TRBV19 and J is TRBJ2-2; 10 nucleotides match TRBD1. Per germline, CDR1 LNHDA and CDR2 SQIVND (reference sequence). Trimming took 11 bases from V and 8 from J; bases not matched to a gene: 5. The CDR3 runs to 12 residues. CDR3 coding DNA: TGTGCCGGCGGGACAGGGGTTGGGGAGCTGTTTTTT. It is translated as CAGGTGVGELFF.

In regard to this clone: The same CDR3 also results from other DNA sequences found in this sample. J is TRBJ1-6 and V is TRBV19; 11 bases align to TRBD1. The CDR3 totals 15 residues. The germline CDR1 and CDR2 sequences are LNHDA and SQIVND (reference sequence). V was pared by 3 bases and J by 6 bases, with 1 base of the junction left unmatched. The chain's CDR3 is CASSIGTGGNSPLHF. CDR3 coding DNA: TGTGCCAGTAGTATCGGGACAGGGGGTAATTCACCCCTCCACTTT.

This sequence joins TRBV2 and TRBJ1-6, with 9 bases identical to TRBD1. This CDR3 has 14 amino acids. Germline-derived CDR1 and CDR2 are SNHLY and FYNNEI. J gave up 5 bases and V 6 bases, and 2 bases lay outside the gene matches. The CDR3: CASRWDRDNSPLHF. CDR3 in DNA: TGTGCCAGCAGATGGGACAGGGATAATTCACCCCTCCACTTT.

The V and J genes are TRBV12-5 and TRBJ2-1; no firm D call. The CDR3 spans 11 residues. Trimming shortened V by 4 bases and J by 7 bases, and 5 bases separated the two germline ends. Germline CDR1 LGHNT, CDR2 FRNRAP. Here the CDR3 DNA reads TGTGCTAGTGGTTATCAGAATGAGCAGTTCTTC. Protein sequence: CASGYQNEQFF.

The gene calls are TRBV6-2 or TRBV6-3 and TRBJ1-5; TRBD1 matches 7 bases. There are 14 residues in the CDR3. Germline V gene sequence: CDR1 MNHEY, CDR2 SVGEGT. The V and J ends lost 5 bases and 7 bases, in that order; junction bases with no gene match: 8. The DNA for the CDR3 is TGTGCCAGCAGTCAGACAGGGCGGAAACAGCCCCAGCATTTT. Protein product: CASSQTGRKQPQHF.

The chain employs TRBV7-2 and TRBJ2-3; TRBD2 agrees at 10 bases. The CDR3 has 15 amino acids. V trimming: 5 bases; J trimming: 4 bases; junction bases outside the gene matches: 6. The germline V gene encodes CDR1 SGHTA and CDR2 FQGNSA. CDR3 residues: CASSPRTSGADTQYF. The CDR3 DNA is TGTGCCAGCAGCCCCCGGACTAGCGGTGCAGATACGCAGTATTTT.

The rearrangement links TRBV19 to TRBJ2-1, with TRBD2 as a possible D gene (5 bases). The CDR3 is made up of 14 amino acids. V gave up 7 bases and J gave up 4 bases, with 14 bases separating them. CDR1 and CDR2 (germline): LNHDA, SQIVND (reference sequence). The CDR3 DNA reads TGTGCCAGTACCCCACTAGGGAAGTACAATGAGCAGTTCTTC. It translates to CASTPLGKYNEQFF.